The 3 T cell receptor beta chains below were found in one sample sequenced in a study of T-cell memory formation after mild COVID-19 (dated by TCRdb to about 2021). Library preparation was by 5' RACE. The instrument was an Illumina NovaSeq 6000. TCRdb trimmed the raw reads at Q25, called clones with MiXCR and kept productive beta chains. Each record represents a unique CDR3 protein, reported with the most common genes and DNA among its rows. Here the sample has approximately 89,000 distinct CDR3 sequences; roughly 25% occur a single time. Clones ranked in the top ten supply around 40% of the sample. The sample consisted of PBMCs or a T cell subset sorted from them (not recorded which). The receptors were gathered from a man aged 18-30 years who had mild COVID-19 (a few samples of this study predate the infection). The sample titles of this study are shuffled in the database, so cell type and time point are left out; the donor was told from shared clones.

The chain is built from TRBV4-1 and TRBJ2-1, with TRBD2 matching 8 bases. Germline CDR1 is MGHRA and CDR2 is YSYEKL. With V trimmed by 1 base and J by 14 bases, 7 bases remained unmatched. This CDR3 is 13 amino acids long. The CDR3 loop is CASSQGMGGLEFF. CDR3 nucleotide sequence: TGCGCCAGCAGCCAAGGCATGGGGGGACTAGAGTTCTTC.

This clonotype was seen a handful of times. This sequence joins TRBV9 and TRBJ1-3, with 7 bases that match TRBD1. In germline, CDR1 is SGDLS, CDR2 YYNGEE. The CDR3 is 15 residues long. The V gene end was trimmed by 4 bases and the J gene end by 3 bases; junction bases not matched to a gene: 7. The CDR3 sequence is CASSLRDSYGNTIYF. In nucleotides, the CDR3 is TGTGCCAGCAGCCTACGGGACAGCTATGGAAACACCATATATTTT.

This CDR3 reads CASRRRGQGQDQPQHF. Written as DNA, the CDR3 is TGTGCCAGCAGGAGGAGGGGACAGGGCCAAGACCAGCCCCAGCATTTT. The gene calls are TRBV2 and TRBJ1-5; 9 bases line up with TRBD1. CDR3 length equals 16 residues. The J segment lost 7 bases and the V segment lost 6 bases, leaving 13 bases of the junction unmatched. Germline CDR1 reads SNHLY; CDR2 reads FYNNEI.